This T cell receptor beta chain stems from a study of shared clonotypes between healthy human individuals. Study conclusions and caveats: When naive CD4 clonotypes were compared across a few donors, 4% to 5.5% were shared.

Naive CD8 cells were CD45RO-negative, positively selected for CCR7, excluding terminally differentiated effector memory CD45RA+ cells. V was trimmed by 5 bases and J by 3 bases, leaving 10 bases between them. Looked up from germline, CDR1 is GTSNPN and CDR2 is SVGIG (reference sequence). The CDR3 has 13 amino acids. Remarks on this clone: What it binds is unknown.

Only in-frame clones appear in the TCRdb table, and some are missing; sequencing was by immunoSEQ multiplex PCR. Among around 2,000,000 clones listed, about 95% were seen once. Sequencing input: naive CD8+ T cells sorted from blood. This receptor was identified in a man younger than 35 in good health. This chain uses TRBV30 with TRBJ1-4; D remains ambiguous. CDR3 nucleotide sequence: TGTGCCTGGGAAGGGTTAGCTAATGAAAAACTGTTTTTT. Its translation: CAWEGLANEKLFF.